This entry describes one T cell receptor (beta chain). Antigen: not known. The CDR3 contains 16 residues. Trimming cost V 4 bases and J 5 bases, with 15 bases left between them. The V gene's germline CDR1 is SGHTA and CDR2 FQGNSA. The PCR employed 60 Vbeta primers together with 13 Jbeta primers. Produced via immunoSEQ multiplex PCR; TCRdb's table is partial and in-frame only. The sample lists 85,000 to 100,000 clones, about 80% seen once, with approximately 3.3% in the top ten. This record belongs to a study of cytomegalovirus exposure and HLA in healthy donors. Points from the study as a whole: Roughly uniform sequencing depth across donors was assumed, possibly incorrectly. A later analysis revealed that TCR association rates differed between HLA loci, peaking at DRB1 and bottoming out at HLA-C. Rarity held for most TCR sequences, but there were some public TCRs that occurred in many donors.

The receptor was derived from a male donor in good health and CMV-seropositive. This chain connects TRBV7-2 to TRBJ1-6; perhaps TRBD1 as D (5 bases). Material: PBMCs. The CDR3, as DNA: TGTGCCAGCAGCTCCTCCACCGACAGAGATAATTCACCCCTCCACTTT. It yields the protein CASSSSTDRDNSPLHF.